This passage covers 28 T cell receptor beta chains from one sample sequenced in a study of cytomegalovirus exposure and HLA in healthy donors. PCR was performed using 60 Vbeta and 13 Jbeta primers. Clones were read by immunoSEQ multiplex PCR, and TCRdb kept only the in-frame ones, dropping some. In the table there are about 130,000 clones, 15% to 20% of which are singletons. Sequences were obtained from PBMCs. The receptors derive from a female donor in good health and CMV-seropositive.

The table lists this clone with a few counts. The chain joins TRBV4-2 to TRBJ1-1; 11 bases align to TRBD1. V was clipped by 4 bases and J by 6 bases; unmatched bases: 10. Germline CDR1 LGHNA, CDR2 YNFKEQ. This CDR3 contains 16 residues. The CDR3 DNA is TGTGCCAGCAGCCTGCCCTGGACAGGGGGCGTTTCTGAAGCTTTCTTT. Its protein product is CASSLPWTGGVSEAFF.

This chain uses TRBV5-8 with TRBJ1-1; 11 bases line up with TRBD1. Germline CDR1 reads SGHTS; CDR2 reads YDEGEE. The length of the CDR3 is 18 residues. J gave up 2 bases and V 0 bases, and 9 bases lay outside the gene matches. Here the CDR3 DNA reads TGTGCCAGCAGCTTGGGTCTTGGACAGGGGGCTTATAACACTGAAGCTTTCTTT. This encodes CASSLGLGQGAYNTEAFF.

CDR3 loop: CASRDPGLAYEQYF. The DNA for the CDR3 is TGTGCCAGCAGGGACCCGGGACTAGCCTACGAGCAGTACTTC. The chain combines TRBV6-6 with TRBJ2-7; 8 nucleotides line up with TRBD2. The CDR3 spans 14 residues. Germline loops: CDR1 MNHNY, CDR2 SVGAGI (reference sequence). V shed 6 bases and J 2 bases; nucleotides not matched to a gene: 6.

The chain couples TRBV28 to TRBJ1-4; 7 bases map to TRBD1. CDR1 MDHEN and CDR2 SYDVKM come from the germline V gene. This CDR3 is built from 12 residues. V was pared by 11 bases and J by 5 bases, with 5 bases of the junction left unmatched. The DNA of the CDR3 is TGTGCCTGTCAGGGGGGAAATGAAAAACTGTTTTTT. This encodes CACQGGNEKLFF.

This clone was observed a few times. The chain is built from TRBV9 and TRBJ2-2; D possibly corresponds to TRBD2 (7 bases). From germline, CDR1 is SGDLS and CDR2 YYNGEE. The CDR3 consists of 16 residues. V was pared by 0 bases and J by 0 bases, with 9 bases between. The CDR3 region is CASSVAGGANTGELFF. In DNA form, the CDR3 reads TGTGCCAGCAGCGTAGCGGGGGGCGCGAACACCGGGGAGCTGTTTTTT. The full variable domain, completed using reference TRBV9 and TRBJ2-2, is DSGVTQTPKHLITATGQRVTLRCSPRSGDLSVYWYQQSLDQGLQFLIQYYNGEERAKGNILERFSAQQFPDLHSELNLSSLELGDSALYFCASSVAGGANTGELFFGEGSRLTVL.

The rearrangement uses TRBV5-4 and TRBJ2-5; D might be TRBD1 (8 bases). The V gene lost 4 bases and the J gene lost 6 bases, with 19 bases spanning the gap. Per germline, CDR1 SGHNT and CDR2 YYREEE (reference sequence). The CDR3 consists of 15 residues. The chain's CDR3 is CASSSGIQGGKTQYF. The CDR3 DNA follows: TGTGCCAGCAGCAGCGGTATACAGGGGGGGAAGACCCAGTACTTC.

Only a few counts were recorded for this clone. The chain combines TRBV7-9 with TRBJ1-5, with D possibly TRBD1 on 5 matching bases. Trimming cost V 5 bases and J 4 bases, with 6 bases left between them. Looked up from germline, CDR1 is SEHNR and CDR2 is FQNEAQ (reference sequence). The CDR3 consists of 12 residues. The CDR3 DNA sequence: TGTGCCAGCAGCCAGGGAAATCAGCCCCAGCATTTT. It is translated as CASSQGNQPQHF.

This clone was detected only a few times. The V and J genes are TRBV9 and TRBJ2-1, with 7 bases aligning to TRBD2. Germline trimming cut 3 bases from V and 3 bases from J; bases unmatched to any gene: 9. Looked up from germline, CDR1 is SGDLS and CDR2 is YYNGEE. There are 16 residues in the CDR3. The CDR3 sequence is CASSGGSGLVYNEQFF. The CDR3 nucleotides read TGTGCCAGCAGCGGCGGGTCAGGACTAGTCTACAATGAGCAGTTCTTC. Together with reference TRBV9 and TRBJ2-1, the CDR3 gives the full variable domain: DSGVTQTPKHLITATGQRVTLRCSPRSGDLSVYWYQQSLDQGLQFLIQYYNGEERAKGNILERFSAQQFPDLHSELNLSSLELGDSALYFCASSGGSGLVYNEQFFGPGTRLTVL.

This clone was recorded only once. The gene calls are TRBV15 and TRBJ2-1; a possible D gene is TRBD2 (5 bases). Germline CDR1 reads LNHNV; CDR2 reads YYDKDF (reference sequence). This CDR3 has 14 amino acids. Trimming removed 9 bases at V and 1 base at J, with 13 bases between. The chain's CDR3 is CATKGVGSYNEQFF. The CDR3 nucleotides are TGTGCCACTAAGGGAGTCGGATCCTACAATGAGCAGTTCTTC.

The gene calls are TRBV21-1 and TRBJ2-7; the D call of TRBD1 is as the table states it, not checked on the DNA. TRBV21-1 is noted as a pseudogene. The CDR3 has 11 amino acids. CDR3 residues: CASSQFYEQYF. In DNA, the CDR3 is TGTGCCAGCAGCCAGTTCTACGAGCAGTACTTC.

With respect to this clone: The junction differs from germline at one of its ends, possibly a read error. The chain links TRBV11-2 to TRBJ1-1, with 8 positions matching TRBD1. This CDR3 has 14 amino acids. Germline assignment: CDR1 SGHAT and CDR2 FQNNGV. The CDR3: CASSPMLWDRPSEF. DNA for the CDR3: TGTGCCAGCAGCCCCATGTTATGGGACAGGCCCTCGGAGTTT.

The chain recombines TRBV6-5 with TRBJ2-7; 7 positions match TRBD1. This CDR3 is built from 14 residues. Germline CDR1 reads MNHEY; CDR2 reads SVGAGI. Trimming removed 2 bases from V and 2 bases from J; junction bases left unmatched: 3. The CDR3: CASSYRDSPYEQYF. The CDR3, as DNA: TGTGCCAGCAGTTACCGGGACAGTCCCTACGAGCAGTACTTC.

A few counts support this clone. This chain joins TRBV6-1 and TRBJ2-7, with 10 nucleotides matching TRBD2. Trimming at V came to 7 bases and at J to 1 base, leaving 7 bases not matched to a gene. This CDR3 is 15 amino acids long. Germline V lookup: CDR1 MNHNS, CDR2 SASEGT. This CDR3 is CASILERGGSYEQYF. CDR3 DNA: TGTGCCAGCATCCTCGAGCGGGGGGGATCCTACGAGCAGTACTTC.

This clone was recorded a few times. The gene calls are TRBV28 and TRBJ1-1; D not resolved. CDR3 length: 16 amino acids. Germline loops: CDR1 MDHEN, CDR2 SYDVKM. V was clipped by 2 bases and J by 1 base, with 14 bases between them. The CDR3 loop is CASSLMEAPGNTEAFF. CDR3 in DNA: TGTGCCAGCAGTTTAATGGAGGCCCCGGGGAACACTGAAGCTTTCTTT.

This clone showed up just once. The chain has TRBV11-2 and TRBJ1-2, with D maybe TRBD1 (6 bases). V shed 4 bases and J shed 2 bases, with 8 bases lying between them. CDR1 is SGHAT, CDR2 FQNNGV, per germline. CDR3 size: 13 residues. The CDR3 nucleotides read TGTGCCAGCAGCTCGCAGGGGAACTATGGCTACACCTTC. Protein: CASSSQGNYGYTF.

This sequence joins TRBV4-2 and TRBJ1-2, with D maybe TRBD1 (6 bases). Germline V gene lookup returns CDR1 LGHNA and CDR2 YNFKEQ. CDR3 length equals 15 residues. The V end was cut by 1 base, the J end by 4 bases, with 13 bases between. The CDR3 loop reads CASSQASGQPYGYTF. CDR3 DNA sequence: TGTGCCAGCAGCCAAGCCAGTGGACAGCCCTATGGCTACACCTTC.

The chain uses TRBV1 and TRBJ2-2; TRBD2 is the table's D call and was not checked against the DNA. TRBV1 is shown as a pseudogene. CDR3 length equals 19 residues. CDR3 in amino acids: CTSSHNVGLARVYTGELFF. CDR3 DNA: TGCACCAGCAGCCACAATGTAGGGCTAGCGAGGGTCTACACCGGGGAGCTGTTTTTT.

The rearrangement uses TRBV27 and TRBJ1-6; D is perhaps TRBD1 (5 bases). Germline V CDR1 and CDR2: MNHEY, SMNVEV (reference sequence). Trimming stripped 7 bases from V and 9 bases from J, with 22 bases between. This CDR3 is 16 amino acids long. The CDR3 DNA is TGTGCCAGCACCCACCGCCAGGGTCGTCAGAGTTCACCCCTCCACTTT. The encoded protein is CASTHRQGRQSSPLHF.

V gene TRBV6-5 combines with J gene TRBJ2-3; 9 nucleotides align to TRBD2. The junction had 7 bases not matched to a gene; V was cut back by 2 bases and J by 13 bases. Germline values: CDR1 MNHEY, CDR2 SVGAGI. CDR3 length: 13 residues. CDR3 sequence reads: CASSYVRGGVEYF. CDR3 DNA: TGTGCCAGCAGTTACGTTCGCGGGGGGGTGGAGTATTTT.

This clone showed up just once. V is TRBV4-3 and J is TRBJ1-3; 8 bases are shared with TRBD1. Losses at the gene ends were 3 bases for V and 3 bases for J; bases not matched to a gene: 4. CDR3 length: 15 residues. Germline CDR1 is LGHNA and CDR2 is YSLEER. The CDR3 sequence is CASSHDRGHGNTIYF. In DNA, the CDR3 is TGCGCCAGCAGCCACGACAGGGGCCATGGAAACACCATATATTTT.

On this clone: The conserved closing phenylalanine or tryptophan is absent in this CDR3, likely reflecting a read error. The gene calls are TRBV10-3 and TRBJ1-5, with no clear D. The CDR3 runs 15 residues. Looked up from germline, CDR1 is ENHRY and CDR2 is SYGVKD. V lost 3 bases and J 0 bases, leaving 9 bases between the germline ends. The DNA for the CDR3 is TGTGCCATCAGTGAAAGCAGAAATAGCAATCAGCCCCAGCATGTT. This translates into CAISESRNSNQPQHV.

The chain employs TRBV25-1 and TRBJ2-4, with D unclear. The J call could be wrong; TRBJ2-6 is a better fit for the DNA end. From germline, CDR1 is MGHDK and CDR2 SYGVNS. The CDR3 covers 13 residues. CDR3 DNA: TGTGCCAGCTGCCGCTCTGGGGCCAACGTCCTGACTTTC. It specifies CASCRSGANVLTF.

This clone was picked up a small number of times. The V and J genes are TRBV7-9 and TRBJ2-3; D possibly corresponds to TRBD1 (5 bases). The CDR3 contains 14 residues. The V end lost 2 bases, the J end lost 9 bases, and 15 bases lay between the germline ends. CDR1 SEHNR and CDR2 FQNEAQ come from the germline V gene (reference sequence). CDR3 loop: CASSLRQGSFTQYF. In DNA form, the CDR3 reads TGTGCCAGCAGCTTACGCCAGGGATCGTTCACGCAGTATTTT.

The rearrangement links TRBV6-5 to TRBJ1-2; D perhaps matches TRBD1 (5 bases). This CDR3 spans 14 amino acids. Germline V gene data show CDR1 as MNHEY and CDR2 as SVGAGI. The V and J ends lost 0 bases and 7 bases respectively, with 12 bases between them. This CDR3 is CASSYSTRESGYTF. The CDR3 nucleotides are TGTGCCAGCAGTTACTCGACCAGGGAAAGTGGCTACACCTTC.

V and J are TRBV6-1 and TRBJ2-6; 9 bases are shared with TRBD1. CDR1 and CDR2 (germline): MNHNS, SASEGT. The CDR3 length is 17 residues. V trimming: 4 bases; J trimming: 0 bases; junction bases outside the gene matches: 4. The CDR3 sequence: CASSGGTGPSGANVLTF. As DNA, the CDR3 is TGTGCCAGCAGTGGGGGGACAGGGCCCTCTGGGGCCAACGTCCTGACTTTC.

J is TRBJ2-7 and V is TRBV5-4; TRBD2 agrees at 8 bases. From germline, CDR1 is SGHNT and CDR2 YYREEE (reference sequence). CDR3 length: 14 amino acids. The junction had 9 bases not matched to a gene; V was cut back by 4 bases and J by 6 bases. The CDR3 here is CASSPGGALGEQYF. Written as DNA, the CDR3 is TGTGCCAGCAGCCCCGGGGGGGCTCTGGGCGAGCAGTACTTC.

In its sample, this clone was seen a few times. This chain joins TRBV27 and TRBJ1-5; tentatively, D is TRBD1 (5 bases). The V gene lost 3 bases and the J gene lost 1 base, with 10 bases spanning the gap. Germline assignment: CDR1 MNHEY and CDR2 SMNVEV (reference sequence). There are 15 residues in the CDR3. CDR3 in amino acids: CASSFSGMSNQPQHF. As DNA, the CDR3 is TGTGCCAGCAGTTTTTCAGGGATGAGCAATCAGCCCCAGCATTTT.

In DNA form, the CDR3 reads TGCAGCGTTGAAGAAGGGACTAGCGGGAGAGAGGGGGGGTACGAGCAGTACTTC. The encoded protein is CSVEEGTSGREGGYEQYF. The chain has TRBV29-1 and TRBJ2-5; 14 bases line up with TRBD2. The J call may be faulty, since TRBJ2-7 better matches the DNA end. The CDR3 consists of 18 residues. Germline lookup yields CDR1 SQVTM and CDR2 ANQGSEA.